A selection of T cell receptor beta chains follows, all from one sample in a study of blood T cell repertoires in COVID-19. Assay used: immunoSEQ multiplex PCR; TCRdb lists only in-frame clones, some missing. The top ten clones hold 6% to 8% of a sample with approximately 70,000 clones, about 87% of them seen once. The specimen sequenced was peripheral blood. The receptors shown here come from an elderly woman with active COVID-19. Each CDR3 is given without its conserved first and last residue. Each record gives: V gene, J gene, CDR3 protein.

v_gene: TRBV5-1; j_gene: TRBJ2-7; CDR3aa: ASSSGQGYEQY
v_gene: TRBV29-1; j_gene: TRBJ2-2; CDR3aa: SVDPGTGPGELF
v_gene: TRBV4-3; j_gene: TRBJ2-3; CDR3aa: ASSRLMGASTDTQY
v_gene: TRBV28; j_gene: TRBJ2-6; CDR3aa: ASSSRDISGANVLT
v_gene: TRBV27; j_gene: TRBJ2-7; CDR3aa: ASSLSQPRFSYEQY
v_gene: TRBV28; j_gene: TRBJ2-3; CDR3aa: ASSSILAGVTDTQY
v_gene: TRBV11-2; j_gene: TRBJ2-1; CDR3aa: ASSLGQNNEQF
v_gene: TRBV7-2; j_gene: TRBJ2-5; CDR3aa: ASSQGLAGAPY
v_gene: TRBV9; j_gene: TRBJ2-7; CDR3aa: ASSVAPSVYEQY
v_gene: TRBV9; j_gene: TRBJ2-7; CDR3aa: ASSVVGTGVGEQY
v_gene: TRBV24-1; j_gene: TRBJ2-1; CDR3aa: ATSDFGPGQGNYNEQF
v_gene: TRBV19; j_gene: TRBJ2-3; CDR3aa: ASSIRGGDTQY
v_gene: TRBV7-9; j_gene: TRBJ2-3; CDR3aa: ASSPGLQGTDTQY
v_gene: TRBV20-1; j_gene: TRBJ2-5; CDR3aa: SATGKETQY
v_gene: TRBV6-5; j_gene: TRBJ1-1; CDR3aa: ASNKGQGTEAF
v_gene: TRBV23-1; j_gene: TRBJ2-1; CDR3aa: ASSQWTAGSYNEQF
v_gene: TRBV7-2; j_gene: TRBJ1-1; CDR3aa: ASSQPNRGQAF
v_gene: TRBV19; j_gene: TRBJ1-5; CDR3aa: ASRHAGINQPQH